The 26 T cell receptor beta chains below were found in one sample sequenced in a study of radiation and T cells in renal cell carcinoma. Data came from immunoSEQ multiplex PCR; TCRdb stores just in-frame clones and leaves some out. The sample includes approximately 170,000 clones, about 88% of them seen just once. Described time point: blood 4 weeks post-SBRT, at nephrectomy. Treatment meaning: 15 Gy SBRT to primary tumor, nephrectomy 4 weeks later. This specimen consisted of blood, obtained from a patient whose treatment included radiotherapy and nephrectomy. These receptors all come from a woman in her forties or fifties with renal cell carcinoma.

This chain uses TRBV5-1 with TRBJ2-5; D not certain. The V gene's germline CDR1 is SGHRS and CDR2 YFSETQ. V lost 3 bases and J lost 1, with 16 bases in between. CDR3 size: 16 residues. The CDR3 coding sequence is TGCGCCAGCAGCTCAACCGGGCAGCCCGGCCAAGAGACCCAGTACTTC. Translated, it gives CASSSTGQPGQETQYF.

This chain connects TRBV7-2 to TRBJ1-2, with TRBD1 matching over 8 bases. V gave up 5 bases and J gave up 6 bases; unmatched junction bases: 8. Per the germline V gene, CDR1 is SGHTA and CDR2 is FQGNSA. This CDR3 comprises 14 residues. The CDR3 reads CASSEQGGGDGYTF. The CDR3 bases are TGTGCCAGCAGCGAACAGGGGGGTGGGGATGGCTACACCTTC.

The chain joins TRBV5-1 to TRBJ1-6, with 8 bases identical to TRBD1. V lost 4 bases to trimming and J lost 9 bases; unmatched junction nucleotides: 9. The CDR3 runs 15 residues. Germline CDR1 is SGHRS and CDR2 is YFSETQ. The CDR3 nucleotides read TGCGCCAGCAGCGACGGACAGGGAGGCCCTTCACCCCTCCACTTT. This encodes CASSDGQGGPSPLHF. Full variable domain (remainder filled in from reference TRBV5-1 and TRBJ1-6): KAGVTQTPRYLIKTRGQQVTLSCSPISGHRSVSWYQQTPGQGLQFLFEYFSETQRNKGNFPGRFSGRQFSNSRSEMNVSTLELGDSALYLCASSDGQGGPSPLHFGNGTRLTVT.

CDR3 sequence reads: CASSRDREGETQYF. CDR3 sequence (DNA): TGTGCCAGCAGCCGGGACAGGGAAGGGGAGACCCAGTACTTC. This sequence joins TRBV7-3 and TRBJ2-5, with 9 nucleotides matching TRBD1. This CDR3 has 14 residues. The V and J ends lost 5 bases and 5 bases, in that order; junction bases with no gene match: 6. Germline CDR1 is SGHTA and CDR2 is FQGTGA.

The gene calls are TRBV7-3 and TRBJ1-5; no clear D. Germline V gives CDR1 SGHTA, CDR2 FQGTGA. With 2 bases removed from V and 6 bases from J, the gap between germline ends came to 2 bases. This CDR3 contains 11 residues. CDR3 sequence reads: CASSLGQPQHF. CDR3 nucleotides: TGTGCCAGCAGCTTAGGTCAGCCCCAGCATTTT.

The chain employs TRBV4-3 and TRBJ2-5; D remains unclear. V was trimmed by 1 base and J by 2 bases, leaving 8 bases between them. The CDR3 sequence is 14 residues long. Germline CDR1 reads LGHNA; CDR2 reads YSLEER. The CDR3 DNA is TGCGCCAGCAGCCAAGGCCACGGACAAGAGACCCAGTACTTC. Translated, it gives CASSQGHGQETQYF.

The chain uses TRBV10-3 and TRBJ1-3; 7 bases agree with TRBD1. This CDR3 region has 13 residues. Trimming cost V 8 bases and J 0 bases; bases outside gene matches: 1. Germline loops: CDR1 ENHRY, CDR2 SYGVKD. The CDR3 region is CAIGTVSGNTIYF. The CDR3 region has the DNA TGTGCCATCGGGACAGTCTCTGGAAACACCATATATTTT.

This chain uses TRBV6-1 with TRBJ2-3; D is uncertain. The CDR3 is made up of 12 amino acids. The germline CDR1 and CDR2 sequences are MNHNS and SASEGT. The V and J ends lost 5 bases and 3 bases respectively, with 6 bases between them. The CDR3 loop reads CASSLRTDTQYF. Here the CDR3 DNA reads TGTGCCAGCAGTTTACGAACAGATACGCAGTATTTT.

The J gene is TRBJ2-7, the V gene TRBV6-1, with a possible D match to TRBD2 (7 bases). Germline V gene lookup returns CDR1 MNHNS and CDR2 SASEGT. V gave up 0 bases and J gave up 6 bases, with 21 bases separating them. CDR3 size: 17 residues. The DNA of the CDR3 is TGTGCCAGCAGTGAAGCTGGGGACTTTAGGGGGGGCAGCGAGCAGTACTTC. This gives the protein CASSEAGDFRGGSEQYF.

The V and J genes are TRBV10-2 and TRBJ1-1, with no clear D. This CDR3 has 12 residues. The germline V and J ends were trimmed by 2 bases and 10 bases, with 11 bases remaining between them. CDR1 and CDR2 (germline): WSHSY, SAAADI. CDR3 residues: CASSEHGAGAFF. The DNA of the CDR3 is TGCGCCAGCAGTGAGCACGGAGCGGGAGCTTTCTTT.

The gene calls are TRBV5-8 and TRBJ2-1; 7 bases map to TRBD2. The germline CDR1 and CDR2 sequences are SGHTS and YDEGEE. V was clipped by 6 bases and J by 0 bases; unmatched bases: 6. This CDR3 contains 15 residues. CDR3 nucleotides: TGTGCCAGCACCCGGGGGGAGTTCTCCTACAATGAGCAGTTCTTC. Translating gives CASTRGEFSYNEQFF.

J is TRBJ2-7 and V is TRBV25-1; no firm D call. CDR1 is MGHDK and CDR2 is SYGVNS in the germline V gene. V lost 3 bases to trimming and J lost 0 bases, with 12 bases between them. CDR3 size: 15 residues. For the CDR3, the DNA is TGTGCCAGCAGTGATCGGGCAGCAAGCTCCTACGAGCAGTACTTC. Translation: CASSDRAASSYEQYF.

DNA of the CDR3: TGTGCCAGTAGTCTCCCCGGGCGAGGGAACTATGGCTACACCTTC. Amino acids: CASSLPGRGNYGYTF. The V call is TRBV19, the J call TRBJ1-2; D ambiguous. Trimming pared 5 bases from V and 2 bases from J, leaving 15 bases between. Germline assignment: CDR1 LNHDA and CDR2 SQIVND (reference sequence). The CDR3 sequence is 15 residues long.

The chain uses TRBV7-2 and TRBJ1-4; D is ambiguous. Trimming took off 3 bases at V and 8 bases at J, with 10 bases between the two ends. This CDR3 has 13 amino acids. Germline V gene lookup returns CDR1 SGHTA and CDR2 FQGNSA. CDR3 amino acids: CASSFISGEKLFF. The CDR3 nucleotides read TGTGCCAGCAGCTTCATTTCTGGGGAAAAACTGTTTTTT. The full variable domain, rest sourced from reference TRBV7-2 and TRBJ1-4, is GAGVSQSPSNKVTEKGKDVELRCDPISGHTALYWYRQSLGQGLEFLIYFQGNSAPDKSGLPSDRFSAERTGGSVSTLTIQRTQQEDSAVYLCASSFISGEKLFFGSGTQLSVL.

This clone was found once. The chain combines TRBV7-8 with TRBJ1-2, with TRBD1 matching over 9 bases. The CDR3 covers 16 residues. Germline V gene data show CDR1 as SGHVS and CDR2 as FQNEAQ. V shed 5 bases, J shed 7 bases, and the junction held 14 bases outside the gene matches. CDR3: CASSEHPGQGRIGYTF. The CDR3 region has the DNA TGTGCCAGCAGCGAACATCCGGGACAGGGAAGGATTGGCTACACCTTC.

V is TRBV6-6 and J is TRBJ1-2; a weak D match, TRBD1 (5 bases). V dropped 4 bases and J dropped 8 bases, with 23 bases sitting between them. The germline CDR1 and CDR2 sequences are MNHNY and SVGAGI (reference sequence). The CDR3 spans 16 residues. CDR3 amino acids: CASSSGTVVSSGGYTF. CDR3 nucleotide sequence: TGTGCCAGCAGTTCCGGGACGGTCGTCTCATCGGGGGGCTACACCTTC.

The chain uses TRBV5-1 and TRBJ2-7; D tentatively reads TRBD1 or TRBD2 (5 bases each). This CDR3 has 15 residues. V lost 4 bases and J 0 bases, leaving 14 bases between the germline ends. Germline-derived CDR1 and CDR2 are SGHRS and YFSETQ. CDR3 nucleotide sequence: TGCGCCAGCAGCCCGGGGCGGGTAAGCTCCTACGAGCAGTACTTC. This sequence encodes CASSPGRVSSYEQYF. The complete variable domain, with remaining parts taken from reference TRBV5-1 and TRBJ2-7, reads KAGVTQTPRYLIKTRGQQVTLSCSPISGHRSVSWYQQTPGQGLQFLFEYFSETQRNKGNFPGRFSGRQFSNSRSEMNVSTLELGDSALYLCASSPGRVSSYEQYFGPGTRLTVT.

The rearrangement uses TRBV21-1 and TRBJ2-1; TRBD2, the D gene given by the table, was not confirmed from the DNA. TRBV21-1 is flagged as a pseudogene. The CDR3 has 15 amino acids. The CDR3 spells CASPMGLAGDNEQFF. DNA for the CDR3: TGTGCCAGCCCAATGGGACTAGCGGGGGACAATGAGCAGTTCTTC.

There are a few counts of this clone. The gene calls are TRBV6-1 and TRBJ1-1, with D possibly matching TRBD1 (6 bases). Trimming cost V 7 bases and J 0 bases, with 12 bases left between them. This CDR3 spans 14 amino acids. CDR1 is MNHNS, CDR2 SASEGT, per germline. CDR3 coding DNA: TGTGCCAGCATGAGTGACAGGATGAACACTGAAGCTTTCTTT. It yields the protein CASMSDRMNTEAFF.

This clone was seen only once. The chain joins TRBV6-1 to TRBJ2-1, with D hard to call. The CDR3 consists of 13 residues. Trimming stripped 2 bases from V and 4 bases from J, with 6 bases between. Germline-derived CDR1 and CDR2 are MNHNS and SASEGT. The CDR3: CASSESRYNEQFF. In nucleotides, the CDR3 is TGTGCCAGCAGTGAATCAAGGTACAATGAGCAGTTCTTC.

This clone showed up just once. The chain combines TRBV5-1 with TRBJ2-7, with 8 positions matching TRBD1. The trim removed 0 bases at V and 5 bases at J, leaving 7 bases unmatched. The germline gives CDR1 SGHRS, CDR2 YFSETQ. The CDR3 is 15 amino acids. CDR3 amino acids: CASSLAGQVGNEQYF. CDR3 in DNA: TGCGCCAGCAGCTTGGCGGGACAGGTCGGGAACGAGCAGTACTTC.

The V and J genes are TRBV18 and TRBJ1-5; D is ambiguous. V gave up 3 bases and J gave up 0 bases, with 6 bases separating them. This CDR3 is 14 amino acids long. Germline V gene data show CDR1 as KGHSH and CDR2 as LQKENI. The CDR3 loop is CASSPQASNQPQHF. The CDR3 DNA reads TGTGCCAGCTCACCCCAGGCTAGCAATCAGCCCCAGCATTTT.

This clone is a singleton in its sample. The genes are TRBV7-2 and TRBJ2-2, with TRBD2 as a possible D gene (6 bases). CDR1 is SGHTA and CDR2 is FQGNSA in the germline V gene. CDR3 length: 16 amino acids. Trimming pared 5 bases from V and 4 bases from J, leaving 17 bases between. As DNA, the CDR3 is TGTGCCAGCAGCGCAAGGGATCGCGGGATCACCGGGGAGCTGTTTTTT. Residues: CASSARDRGITGELFF.

The V call is TRBV6-5, the J call TRBJ2-7, with a possible D match to TRBD2 (6 bases). V was clipped by 7 bases and J by 5 bases, with 18 bases between them. The CDR3 sequence is 14 residues long. The germline CDR1 and CDR2 sequences are MNHEY and SVGAGI. Here the CDR3 reads CASIPQAGRNEQYF. The CDR3 nucleotides are TGTGCCAGCATTCCCCAGGCGGGGAGGAACGAGCAGTACTTC.

This clone was observed a single time. The J gene is TRBJ1-6, the V gene TRBV4-2; 7 nucleotides line up with TRBD1. CDR1 is LGHNA, CDR2 YNFKEQ, per germline. V gave up 0 bases and J gave up 6 bases; unmatched junction bases: 8. The CDR3 sequence is 17 residues long. In nucleotides, the CDR3 is TGTGCCAGCAGCCAAGATCCGCAGGGGGGGGTTAATTCACCCCTCCACTTT. It translates to CASSQDPQGGVNSPLHF.

This chain connects TRBV7-9 to TRBJ2-1; D possibly uses TRBD1 or TRBD2 (5 bases each). The V gene lost 8 bases and the J gene lost 3 bases, with 11 bases spanning the gap. CDR3 length equals 13 residues. Per the germline V gene, CDR1 is SEHNR and CDR2 is FQNEAQ (reference sequence). The CDR3, as DNA: TGTGCCAGCGAGAGGGGTATCTACAATGAGCAGTTCTTC. It translates to CASERGIYNEQFF. The full variable domain, in which reference TRBV7-9 and TRBJ2-1 provide the parts outside the CDR3, is DTGVSQNPRHKITKRGQNVTFRCDPISEHNRLYWYRQTLGQGPEFLTYFQNEAQLEKSRLLSDRFSAERPKGSFSTLEIQRTEQGDSAMYLCASERGIYNEQFFGPGTRLTVL.